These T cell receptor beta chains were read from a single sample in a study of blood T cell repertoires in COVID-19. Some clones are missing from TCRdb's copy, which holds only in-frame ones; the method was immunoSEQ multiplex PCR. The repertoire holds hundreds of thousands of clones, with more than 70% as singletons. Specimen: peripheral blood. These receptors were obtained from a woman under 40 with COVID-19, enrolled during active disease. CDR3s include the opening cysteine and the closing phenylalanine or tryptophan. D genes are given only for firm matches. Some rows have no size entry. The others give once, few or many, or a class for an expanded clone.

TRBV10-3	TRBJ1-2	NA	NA	TGTGCCATCAGTGAAGGGGCGGGCTACACCTTC	CAISEGAGYTF
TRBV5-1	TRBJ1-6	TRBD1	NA	TGCGCCAGCAGCCTGACAGGGGGCCGATATAATTCACCCCTCCACTTT	CASSLTGGRYNSPLHF
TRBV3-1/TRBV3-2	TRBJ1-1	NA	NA	TGTGCCAGCAGCCCCCGATCCCTGAGGCTGCTTTCGGGGGTCGGGGTCAACACTGAAGCTTTCTTT	CASSPRSLRLLSGVGVNTEAFF
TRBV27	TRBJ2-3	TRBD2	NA	TGTGCCAGCACTAGCGGGAGGTTAATAGATACGCAGTATTTT	CASTSGRLIDTQYF
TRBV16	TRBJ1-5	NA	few	TGTGCCAGCAGCCAATTTGCTCGGAATCAGCCCCAGCATTTT	CASSQFARNQPQHF
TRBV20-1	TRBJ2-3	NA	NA	TGCAGTGCTGGCATAGATACGCAGTATTTT	CSAGIDTQYF
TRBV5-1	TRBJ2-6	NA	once	TGCGCCAGCAGCGCTAATTCCGGGACATCTGGGGCCAACGTCCTGACTTTC	CASSANSGTSGANVLTF
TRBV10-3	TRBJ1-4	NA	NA	TGTGCCATCAGTGAAATTTGGCGGACCGGGGATAATGAAAAACTGTTTTTT	CAISEIWRTGDNEKLFF
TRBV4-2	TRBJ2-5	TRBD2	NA	TGTGCCAGCAGCCAACTTAGCGGGGGACGAGGAGAGACCCAGTACTTC	CASSQLSGGRGETQYF
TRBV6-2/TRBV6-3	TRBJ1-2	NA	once	TGTGCCAGCAGTTTCAAGGGGATCGATGGCTACACCTTC	CASSFKGIDGYTF
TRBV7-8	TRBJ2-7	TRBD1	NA	TGTGCCAGCAGCCCCGCCGGGACAGGGGGTCTGTACGAGCAGTACTTC	CASSPAGTGGLYEQYF
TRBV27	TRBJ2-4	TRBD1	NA	TGTGCCAGCGCAACCGTCGGGACAGCAGCACACTACATTCAGTACTTC	CASATVGTAAHYIQYF
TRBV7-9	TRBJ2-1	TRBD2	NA	TGTGCCAGCAGCTTAGCGCTAGCGGGAGTGGGCAATGAGCAGTTCTTC	CASSLALAGVGNEQFF
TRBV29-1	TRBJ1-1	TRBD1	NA	TGCAGCGCGCAACCGACAGGGGGGAACACTGAAGCTTTCTTT	CSAQPTGGNTEAFF
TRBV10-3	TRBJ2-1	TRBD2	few	TGTGCCATCAGAAAGACTAGCGGGCTCGTGAATGAGCAGTTCTTC	CAIRKTSGLVNEQFF
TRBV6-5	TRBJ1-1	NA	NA	TGTGCCAGCAGTTACTCTTCAGGGGAAGCTTTCTTT	CASSYSSGEAFF
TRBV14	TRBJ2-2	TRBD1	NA	TGTGCCAGCAGCCAAGATATTTGGACAGGGGGGACCGGGGAGCTGTTTTTT	CASSQDIWTGGTGELFF
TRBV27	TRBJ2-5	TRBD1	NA	TGTGCCAGCAGTTTGTCCGAGACAGGGGAAGAGACCCAGTACTTC	CASSLSETGEETQYF
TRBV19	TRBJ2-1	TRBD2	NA	TGTGCCAGTAGCCAGACTAGCCTCGCCAATGAGCAGTTCTTC	CASSQTSLANEQFF
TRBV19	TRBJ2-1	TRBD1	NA	TGTGCTTGTGACAGGGGCCCCAGCAATGAGCAGTTCTTC	CACDRGPSNEQFF
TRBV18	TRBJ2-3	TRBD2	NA	TGTGCCAGCTCCACGACTAGCGGGGATAGCACAGATACGCAGTATTTT	CASSTTSGDSTDTQYF
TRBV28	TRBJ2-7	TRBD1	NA	TGTGCCAGCAGCCTGGACAGGGGGAGGGGGTCCTACGAGCAGTACTTC	CASSLDRGRGSYEQYF
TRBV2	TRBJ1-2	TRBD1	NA	TGTGCCAGCGGAGCGGAGGGGGCGAGTGGCTACACCTTC	CASGAEGASGYTF
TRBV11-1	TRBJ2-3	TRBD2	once	TGTGCCAGCAGCCGCCCTGGCGGGGGGCGATCAGATACGCAGTATTTT	CASSRPGGGRSDTQYF
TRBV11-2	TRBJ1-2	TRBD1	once	TGTGCCAGCAGCCCCTCTACCGGACAGGGGGCTCGGGGTATCTCCTTC	CASSPSTGQGARGISF
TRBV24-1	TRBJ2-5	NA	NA	TGTGCCACCAGCTCGACTACCGCTATCCAAGAGACCCAGTACTTC	CATSSTTAIQETQYF
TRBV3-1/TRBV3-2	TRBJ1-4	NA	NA	TGTGCCAGCAGCCAAGAATCGGACAGTTCAACTAATGAAAAACTGTTTTTT	CASSQESDSSTNEKLFF
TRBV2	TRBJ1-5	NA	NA	TGTGCCAGCAGCGTTTACTCCAGGGCAGGTCAGCCCCAGCATTTT	CASSVYSRAGQPQHF
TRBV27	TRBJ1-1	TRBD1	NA	TGTGCCAGCAGTTCAACCTCGAGACAGGGGGCTGAAGCTTTCTTT	CASSSTSRQGAEAFF
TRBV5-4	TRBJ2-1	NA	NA	TGTGCCAGCAGCCTATACCTCCCTACCTACAATGAGCAGTTCTTC	CASSLYLPTYNEQFF
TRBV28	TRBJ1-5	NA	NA	TGTGCCAGCATCGGGCGGAGGGAAGGACAGCCCCAGCATTTT	CASIGRREGQPQHF
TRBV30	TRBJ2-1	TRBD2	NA	TGTGCCTGGAGTACTCGCGGGAGGGGCCATGAGCAGTTCTTC	CAWSTRGRGHEQFF
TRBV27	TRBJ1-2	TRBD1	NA	TGTGCCAGCAGCCCGGACAGGGGGTATGGCTACACCTTC	CASSPDRGYGYTF
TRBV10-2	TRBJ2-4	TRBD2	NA	TGCGCCAGCAGTGGGGAGGGGATTGGCATTCAGTACTTC	CASSGEGIGIQYF
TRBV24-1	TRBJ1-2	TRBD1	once	TGTGCCACCAGCCACGGGACAGACGGAGGCTACACCTTC	CATSHGTDGGYTF
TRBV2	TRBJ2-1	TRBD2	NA	TGTGCCAGCAGTGAATTGGGGAGCGGGAGGAGCGATGAGCAGTTCTTC	CASSELGSGRSDEQFF
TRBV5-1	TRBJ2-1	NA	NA	TGCGCCAGCCGACTAGTCGCGAATGAGCAGTTCTTC	CASRLVANEQFF
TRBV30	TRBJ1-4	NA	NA	TGTGCCTGGAGTGTCCAGGTTAATGAAAAACTGTTTTTT	CAWSVQVNEKLFF
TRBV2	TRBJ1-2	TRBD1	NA	TGTGCCAGCAGGGACACAGGGGATGGCTACACCTTC	CASRDTGDGYTF
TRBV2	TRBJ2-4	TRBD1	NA	TGTGCCAGCAGCGAGGACAGGGCCAAAAACATTCAGTACTTC	CASSEDRAKNIQYF
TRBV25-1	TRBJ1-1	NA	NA	TGTGCCAGCTCTCAACAGCTGAACACTGAAGCTTTCTTT	CASSQQLNTEAFF
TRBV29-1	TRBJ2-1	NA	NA	TGCAGCGTTGAGCCCGGGGAAGGTTATGAGCAGTTCTTC	CSVEPGEGYEQFF
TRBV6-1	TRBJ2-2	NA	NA	TGTGCCAGCAGTGAAGCGAGGGTGGCCGGGGAGCTGTTTTTT	CASSEARVAGELFF
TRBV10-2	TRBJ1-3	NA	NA	TGCGCCAGCAGGGGGGGGACTGCGGACTCTGGAAACACCATATATTTT	CASRGGTADSGNTIYF
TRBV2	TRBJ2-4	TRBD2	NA	TGTGCCACCCATTCGGGACTAGAGAACATTCAGTACTTC	CATHSGLENIQYF